A single sample is the source of the 9 T cell receptor beta chains below, sequenced in a study of cytomegalovirus exposure and HLA in healthy donors. The PCR was carried out with 60 Vbeta primers and 13 Jbeta primers. Sequencing used immunoSEQ multiplex PCR; TCRdb keeps in-frame clones, though not all of them. The sample includes roughly 78,000 clones. Material: PBMCs. These receptor sequences come from a man aged 35-49 years in good health and CMV-seronegative.

This CDR3 reads CASSKDRVVGELFF. CDR3 in DNA: TGTGCCAGCAGCAAGGACAGGGTAGTCGGGGAGCTGTTTTTT. V and J are TRBV11-2 and TRBJ2-2, with 8 bases matching TRBD1. Per germline, CDR1 SGHAT and CDR2 FQNNGV. J was trimmed by 7 bases and V by 5 bases; bases with no gene match: 6. The CDR3 consists of 14 residues. Looking up the rest from reference TRBV11-2 and TRBJ2-2 gives the full variable domain: EAGVAQSPRYKIIEKRQSVAFWCNPISGHATLYWYQQILGQGPKLLIQFQNNGVVDDSQLPKDRFSAERLKGVDSTLKIQPAKLEDSAVYLCASSKDRVVGELFFGEGSRLTVL.

Turning to this clone: This sample also contains other DNA sequences that code for the same CDR3. The chain uses TRBV7-2 and TRBJ2-3, with D unclear. The CDR3 consists of 12 residues. The V gene lost 5 bases and the J gene lost 2 bases, with 5 bases spanning the gap. Germline lookup yields CDR1 SGHTA and CDR2 FQGNSA. CDR3 coding DNA: TGTGCCAGCAGCCCTTACACAGATACGCAGTATTTT. It codes for CASSPYTDTQYF.

The chain carries TRBV27 and TRBJ2-3; 10 bases match TRBD2. The germline CDR1 and CDR2 sequences are MNHEY and SMNVEV (reference sequence). Losses at the gene ends were 4 bases for V and 1 base for J; bases not matched to a gene: 5. The CDR3 spans 16 residues. The CDR3 coding sequence is TGTGCCAGCAGTTCTCGGACTAGCGGACGCACAGATACGCAGTATTTT. Translation: CASSSRTSGRTDTQYF.

The chain joins TRBV27 to TRBJ2-5; 12 nucleotides agree with TRBD1. The DNA end is more similar to TRBJ2-7, so the J call may be wrong. The CDR3 loop spans 14 amino acids. Germline assignment: CDR1 MNHEY and CDR2 SMNVEV (reference sequence). This chain's CDR3 is CASSRDRGPHEQYF. The CDR3 bases are TGTGCCAGCAGCCGGGACAGGGGGCCTCACGAGCAGTACTTC.

V and J are TRBV28 and TRBJ1-1; the match to TRBD1 covers 7 bases. Germline V gene data show CDR1 as MDHEN and CDR2 as SYDVKM. Trimming cost V 5 bases and J 1 base; bases outside gene matches: 1. CDR3 length equals 13 residues. Here the CDR3 reads CASSRTGNTEAFF. The CDR3 DNA reads as TGTGCCAGCAGTCGGACAGGGAACACTGAAGCTTTCTTT. The variable domain in full, with the rest retrieved from reference TRBV28 and TRBJ1-1, is DVKVTQSSRYLVKRTGEKVFLECVQDMDHENMFWYRQDPGLGLRLIYFSYDVKMKEKGDIPEGYSVSREKKERFSLILESASTNQTSMYLCASSRTGNTEAFFGQGTRLTVV.

The V and J genes are TRBV30 and TRBJ2-4; D is uncertain. The V and J ends lost 0 bases and 0 bases respectively, with 15 bases between them. The CDR3 is made up of 17 amino acids. Germline assignment: CDR1 GTSNPN and CDR2 SVGIG (reference sequence). The CDR3 here is CAWSVGRSQLAKNIQYF. In nucleotides, the CDR3 is TGTGCCTGGAGTGTAGGCAGGTCCCAGTTAGCCAAAAACATTCAGTACTTC.

The gene calls are TRBV5-6 and TRBJ1-3; no clear D gene. V lost 0 bases and J lost 1, with 8 bases in between. CDR1 and CDR2 (germline): SGHDT, YYEEEE. The CDR3 spans 15 residues. The CDR3 DNA reads TGTGCCAGCAGCTTGGTAAGAGTGTCTGGAAACACCATATATTTT. It codes for CASSLVRVSGNTIYF.

The chain carries TRBV11-2 and TRBJ2-5, with TRBD2 identical over 8 bases. The length of the CDR3 is 16 residues. V was pared by 4 bases and J by 5 bases, with 12 bases of the junction left unmatched. The germline V gene has CDR1 SGHAT and CDR2 FQNNGV. For the CDR3, the DNA is TGTGCCAGCAGCTCCCCGGGGTCGGGGGGGCCGGAGACCCAGTACTTC. This encodes CASSSPGSGGPETQYF. Supplemented by reference TRBV11-2 and TRBJ2-5, the full variable domain reads EAGVAQSPRYKIIEKRQSVAFWCNPISGHATLYWYQQILGQGPKLLIQFQNNGVVDDSQLPKDRFSAERLKGVDSTLKIQPAKLEDSAVYLCASSSPGSGGPETQYFGPGTRLLVL.

J is TRBJ1-1 and V is TRBV18; D gene uncertain. This CDR3 has 12 residues. V lost 4 bases, J lost 1 base, and 4 bases lay in between. Looked up from germline, CDR1 is KGHSH and CDR2 is LQKENI. As DNA, the CDR3 is TGTGCCAGCTCACAAGCGAACACTGAAGCTTTCTTT. It specifies CASSQANTEAFF.